This record looks at one TCR beta chain sequence and its context. This record belongs to a study of control samples from healthy donors and cancer patients. The repertoire was sequenced with immunoSEQ multiplex PCR; TCRdb's copy has only in-frame clones and lacks some. Of 100,000 to 150,000 clones in the sample, around 87% were seen once. V lost 7 bases and J 4 bases, leaving 16 bases between the germline ends. The length of the CDR3 is 14 residues. Per the germline V gene, CDR1 is LNHDA and CDR2 is SQIVND (reference sequence). This chain joins TRBV19 and TRBJ1-2; D might be TRBD1 (6 bases). Material for sequencing was blood. This receptor was obtained from a man aged 55 to 70 in good health. In nucleotides, the CDR3 is TGTGCCAGTAAGGGGCAGGGGAGCAGCTATGGCTACACCTTC. It translates to CASKGQGSSYGYTF.